These 12 T cell receptor beta chains were sequenced from one sample in a study of shared clonotypes between healthy human individuals. Profiling relied on immunoSEQ multiplex PCR, and the TCRdb table lists in-frame clones only, not all of them. The data hold a few hundred thousand clones, with less than 98% observed a single time. The material sequenced was naive CD4+ T cells sorted from blood. Sample subset: CD45RA+ positively selected. The receptors come from a woman between 25 and 40 years old in good health.

The gene calls are TRBV5-1 and TRBJ2-1; 7 bases are a match to TRBD1. With V trimmed by 4 bases and J by 9 bases, 7 bases remained unmatched. CDR3 length equals 13 residues. Germline V gene data show CDR1 as SGHRS and CDR2 as YFSETQ. In DNA form, the CDR3 reads TGCGCCAGCAGCAATGACAGGGCTGGTGAGCAGTTCTTC. Translating gives CASSNDRAGEQFF.

In its sample, this clone was seen once. V gene TRBV29-1 combines with J gene TRBJ1-4; TRBD1 matches 11 bases. Germline V lookup: CDR1 SQVTM, CDR2 ANQGSEA. After removal of 7 bases from V and 8 bases from J, the junction contained 6 bases not matched to a gene. The CDR3 extends over 13 amino acids. DNA of the CDR3: TGCAGCGCAAGAGGACAGGGGGCGGAAAAACTGTTTTTT. It yields the protein CSARGQGAEKLFF.

The rearrangement links TRBV7-2 to TRBJ2-5, with TRBD2 matching over 9 bases. Germline CDR1 and CDR2: SGHTA and FQGNSA. J lost 2 bases, V lost 1 base, and 5 bases had no gene match. The CDR3 runs 16 residues. The CDR3 DNA is TGTGCCAGCAGCTTAGTGTCTAGCGGGACGCAAGAGACCCAGTACTTC. Translation: CASSLVSSGTQETQYF. Based on the CDR3 plus reference TRBV7-2 and TRBJ2-5, the full variable domain is GAGVSQSPSNKVTEKGKDVELRCDPISGHTALYWYRQSLGQGLEFLIYFQGNSAPDKSGLPSDRFSAERTGGSVSTLTIQRTQQEDSAVYLCASSLVSSGTQETQYFGPGTRLLVL.

The V and J genes are TRBV10-2 and TRBJ2-1; tentative D call: TRBD1 (5 bases). The CDR3 sequence is 14 residues long. The germline CDR1 and CDR2 sequences are WSHSY and SAAADI. Trimming removed 0 bases at V and 9 bases at J, with 12 bases between. The CDR3 sequence: CASSESAGWLEQFF. Written as DNA, the CDR3 is TGCGCCAGCAGTGAGTCGGCAGGGTGGCTTGAGCAGTTCTTC.

The chain uses TRBV28 and TRBJ2-7, with 10 bases lining up with TRBD1. J lost 2 bases, V lost 3 bases, and 4 bases had no gene match. The germline gives CDR1 MDHEN, CDR2 SYDVKM. CDR3 length: 15 residues. The CDR3 coding sequence is TGTGCCAGCAGTTTCGTGGGGACAGGGGCCTACGAGCAGTACTTC. Amino acids: CASSFVGTGAYEQYF.

This rearrangement joins TRBV18 to TRBJ2-2; D not resolved. Trimming shortened V by 1 base and J by 6 bases, and 3 bases separated the two germline ends. The germline CDR1 and CDR2 sequences are KGHSH and LQKENI. The CDR3 runs to 12 residues. CDR3 protein: CASSPRSGELFF. The CDR3 DNA follows: TGTGCCAGCTCACCACGGTCCGGGGAGCTGTTTTTT.

The chain links TRBV11-2 to TRBJ2-1, with D possibly matching TRBD2 (5 bases). V dropped 5 bases and J dropped 2 bases, with 13 bases sitting between them. Germline CDR1 SGHAT, CDR2 FQNNGV. The CDR3 contains 15 residues. As DNA, the CDR3 is TGTGCCAGCAGCCTAACTAGAGGTCCCTACAATGAGCAGTTCTTC. Protein product: CASSLTRGPYNEQFF. The full variable domain, with the rest looked up from reference TRBV11-2 and TRBJ2-1, is EAGVAQSPRYKIIEKRQSVAFWCNPISGHATLYWYQQILGQGPKLLIQFQNNGVVDDSQLPKDRFSAERLKGVDSTLKIQPAKLEDSAVYLCASSLTRGPYNEQFFGPGTRLTVL.

This rearrangement joins TRBV18 to TRBJ2-3; 8 positions agree with TRBD1. CDR1 is KGHSH, CDR2 LQKENI, per germline. Trimming took 3 bases from V and 6 from J; bases not matched to a gene: 8. This CDR3 region has 15 residues. This chain's CDR3 is CASSPTGVNSDTQYF. In DNA, the CDR3 is TGTGCCAGCTCACCGACAGGGGTAAATTCGGATACGCAGTATTTT.

V gene TRBV14 combines with J gene TRBJ1-1; 8 nucleotides line up with TRBD1. The CDR3 totals 12 residues. J was trimmed by 5 bases and V by 4 bases; bases with no gene match: 0. Germline-derived CDR1 and CDR2 are SGHDN and FVKESK. Here the CDR3 reads CASSRQGTEAFF. CDR3 bases: TGTGCCAGCAGCCGACAGGGGACTGAAGCTTTCTTT.

V gene TRBV28 combines with J gene TRBJ2-1; 7 positions agree with TRBD1. Germline V lookup: CDR1 MDHEN, CDR2 SYDVKM. J gave up 14 bases and V 4 bases, and 5 bases lay outside the gene matches. The CDR3 consists of 11 residues. CDR3 residues: CASSSGTDKFF. CDR3 in DNA: TGTGCCAGCAGTTCCGGGACAGATAAGTTCTTC.

The chain employs TRBV28 and TRBJ1-5, with a possible D match to TRBD1 (6 bases). Germline loops: CDR1 MDHEN, CDR2 SYDVKM. This CDR3 spans 15 amino acids. V was clipped by 6 bases and J by 1 base, with 13 bases between them. CDR3 loop: CASRPGQNSNQPQHF. The CDR3 coding sequence is TGTGCCAGCAGACCCGGACAGAACAGCAATCAGCCCCAGCATTTT.

V gene TRBV2 combines with J gene TRBJ1-2; 7 nucleotides align to TRBD1. This CDR3 is built from 14 residues. V was pared by 3 bases and J by 4 bases, with 5 bases of the junction left unmatched. Germline V lookup: CDR1 SNHLY, CDR2 FYNNEI. In nucleotides, the CDR3 is TGTGCCAGCAGTGAGCAACAGGGGAGCTATGGCTACACCTTC. Amino acids: CASSEQQGSYGYTF. The variable domain in full, with the rest retrieved from reference TRBV2 and TRBJ1-2, is EPEVTQTPSHQVTQMGQEVILRCVPISNHLYFYWYRQILGQKVEFLVSFYNNEISEKSEIFDDQFSVERPDGSNFTLKIRSTKLEDSAMYFCASSEQQGSYGYTFGSGTRLTVV.